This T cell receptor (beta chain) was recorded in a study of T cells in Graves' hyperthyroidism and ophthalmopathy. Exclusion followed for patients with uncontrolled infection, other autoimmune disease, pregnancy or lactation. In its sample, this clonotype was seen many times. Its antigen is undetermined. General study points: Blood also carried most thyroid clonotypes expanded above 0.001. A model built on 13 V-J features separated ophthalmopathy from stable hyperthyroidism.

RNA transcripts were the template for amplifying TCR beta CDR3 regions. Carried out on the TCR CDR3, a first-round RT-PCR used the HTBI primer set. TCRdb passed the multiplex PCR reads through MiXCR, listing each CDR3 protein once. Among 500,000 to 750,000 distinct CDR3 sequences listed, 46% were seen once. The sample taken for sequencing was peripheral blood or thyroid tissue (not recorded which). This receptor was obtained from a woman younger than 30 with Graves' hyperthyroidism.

The CDR3 nucleotides are TGCAGTGCTAATTTTAACAGATTGAACACTGAAGCTTTCTTT. It translates to CSANFNRLNTEAFF. This rearrangement joins TRBV20-1 to TRBJ1-1; D is undetermined. The V gene's germline CDR1 is DFQATT and CDR2 SNEGSKA (reference sequence). The V gene lost 4 bases and the J gene lost 0 bases, with 12 bases spanning the gap. The CDR3 is made up of 14 amino acids.